Below are 26 T cell receptor beta chains sequenced from a single sample in a study of OX40 agonist ivuxolimab in advanced cancers. Profiling relied on immunoSEQ multiplex PCR, and the TCRdb table lists in-frame clones only, not all of them. The data contain about 63,000 clones, 85% to 90% of them singletons. The sequencing here drew on CD4+ or CD8+ T cells sorted from blood, taken in a trial of the OX40 agonist ivuxolimab. The origin of the receptors is an adult with an advanced solid tumor such as melanoma, head and neck, liver or kidney cancer.

The V and J genes are TRBV15 and TRBJ1-6; D remains ambiguous. The CDR3 consists of 14 residues. With 6 bases removed from V and 7 bases from J, the gap between germline ends came to 13 bases. Germline V gene lookup returns CDR1 LNHNV and CDR2 YYDKDF (reference sequence). The CDR3 nucleotides read TGTGCCACCAGGTACAGTGACGGGAATTCACCCCTCCACTTT. This translates into CATRYSDGNSPLHF.

V gene TRBV6-5 combines with J gene TRBJ2-4, with D uncertain. Looked up from germline, CDR1 is MNHEY and CDR2 is SVGAGI. The CDR3 extends over 14 amino acids. V lost 5 bases to trimming and J lost 0 bases, with 8 bases between them. DNA for the CDR3: TGTGCCAGCAGTGATATCCGAGCCAAAAACATTCAGTACTTC. It yields the protein CASSDIRAKNIQYF.

This sequence joins TRBV28 and TRBJ1-2; the D gene is possibly TRBD1 (5 bases). This CDR3 region has 14 residues. The V end was cut by 2 bases, the J end by 6 bases, with 13 bases between. Germline CDR1 MDHEN, CDR2 SYDVKM. The CDR3 coding sequence is TGTGCCAGCAGTTTAGGGGCAGGGAGGCATGGCTACACCTTC. Amino acids: CASSLGAGRHGYTF.

This clone was found once. This chain uses TRBV19 with TRBJ2-3; 8 bases map to TRBD1. Germline V gene lookup returns CDR1 LNHDA and CDR2 SQIVND (reference sequence). CDR3 length: 14 residues. The junction had 4 bases not matched to a gene; V was cut back by 3 bases and J by 5 bases. The CDR3 loop is CASSIRTGIDTQYF. In DNA, the CDR3 is TGTGCCAGTAGTATTCGGACAGGGATAGATACGCAGTATTTT.

The gene calls are TRBV19 and TRBJ2-3; D gene uncertain. Germline values: CDR1 LNHDA, CDR2 SQIVND (reference sequence). The CDR3 extends over 15 amino acids. V was pared by 1 base and J by 4 bases, with 12 bases between. The CDR3 region has the DNA TGTGCCAGTAGTATAGGTGTAGTGCTGGCAGATACGCAGTATTTT. It translates to CASSIGVVLADTQYF.

The chain has TRBV27 and TRBJ2-2; TRBD2 matches 8 bases. This CDR3 is 15 amino acids long. After removal of 6 bases from V and 8 bases from J, the junction contained 11 bases not matched to a gene. Germline-derived CDR1 and CDR2 are MNHEY and SMNVEV (reference sequence). The chain's CDR3 is CASSPTSGPRGELFF. The CDR3 coding sequence is TGTGCCAGCAGCCCTACTAGCGGCCCCAGGGGGGAGCTGTTTTTT.

The chain combines TRBV19 with TRBJ2-7, with D possibly matching TRBD2 (5 bases). CDR1 and CDR2 from the germline V gene are LNHDA and SQIVND (reference sequence). This CDR3 region has 15 residues. Trimming removed 2 bases from V and 6 bases from J, with 17 bases in between. CDR3 in amino acids: CASSIMYEVGVEQYF. In nucleotides, the CDR3 is TGTGCCAGTAGTATAATGTACGAAGTCGGGGTCGAGCAGTACTTC.

The V and J genes are TRBV7-3 and TRBJ2-7, with D uncertain. V lost 6 bases, J lost 6 bases, and 18 bases lay in between. Germline V gene sequence: CDR1 SGHTA, CDR2 FQGTGA. The CDR3 length is 14 residues. CDR3 sequence (DNA): TGTGCCAGCAGTCCGGACGTCCGAGTAGGCGAGCAGTACTTC. It yields the protein CASSPDVRVGEQYF.

This chain's CDR3 is CASSLELGLYNEQFF. The CDR3 nucleotides read TGTGCCAGCAGCTTAGAATTAGGCCTTTACAATGAGCAGTTCTTC. The chain is built from TRBV7-3 and TRBJ2-1; no reliable D call. The germline V and J ends were trimmed by 2 bases and 4 bases, with 12 bases remaining between them. This CDR3 has 15 amino acids. Germline-derived CDR1 and CDR2 are SGHTA and FQGTGA.

This chain links TRBV11-2 with TRBJ1-1; D is unresolved. From germline, CDR1 is SGHAT and CDR2 FQNNGV. The CDR3 has 14 amino acids. Between the trimmed V and J ends, which lost 4 bases and 6 bases, there was a span of 15 bases. DNA for the CDR3: TGTGCCAGCAGCTCGCCGCGGATGGGCCCTGAAGCTTTCTTT. This codes for CASSSPRMGPEAFF.

With respect to this clone: Other DNA variants within this sample encode the same CDR3. This sequence joins TRBV5-1 and TRBJ2-1; 8 bases agree with TRBD2. CDR1 and CDR2 from the germline V gene are SGHRS and YFSETQ. The CDR3 runs 15 residues. Trimming removed 1 base from V and 4 bases from J; junction bases left unmatched: 4. The CDR3 DNA follows: TGCGCCAGCAGCTTGCTTACTAGCGGATACAATGAGCAGTTCTTC. Residues: CASSLLTSGYNEQFF.

The chain recombines TRBV6-5 with TRBJ1-1, with D tentatively TRBD1 (5 bases). The CDR3 runs to 15 residues. Germline assignment: CDR1 MNHEY and CDR2 SVGAGI. Deletions cut 0 bases from V and 2 bases from J, with 10 bases between. The CDR3: CASSYSIQANTEAFF. The DNA for the CDR3 is TGTGCCAGCAGTTACTCGATACAGGCCAACACTGAAGCTTTCTTT.

The chain uses TRBV15 and TRBJ1-5, with D perhaps TRBD1 (5 bases). Trimming removed 5 bases from V and 5 bases from J, with 10 bases in between. The CDR3 extends over 13 amino acids. Germline V lookup: CDR1 LNHNV, CDR2 YYDKDF (reference sequence). DNA for the CDR3: TGTGCCACCAGCGGACGGGGGGATCAGCCCCAGCATTTT. Protein sequence: CATSGRGDQPQHF.

The rearrangement joins TRBV7-2 to TRBJ2-1, with 10 nucleotides matching TRBD2. Germline V gene sequence: CDR1 SGHTA, CDR2 FQGNSA. CDR3 length: 15 residues. V lost 0 bases, J lost 15 bases, and 11 bases stayed unmatched. This chain's CDR3 is CASSLALSGGAPAFF. The CDR3 bases are TGTGCCAGCAGCTTAGCGCTAAGCGGGGGGGCCCCGGCGTTCTTC.

The CDR3 DNA follows: TGTGCCAGCAGCTTAAACGCCTGGCGGGAGGGAGCCAAAAACATTCAGTACTTC. This codes for CASSLNAWREGAKNIQYF. V usage is TRBV7-3 and J usage is TRBJ2-4, with TRBD2 matching 9 bases. Trimming at V came to 1 base and at J to 0 bases, leaving 7 bases not matched to a gene. The CDR3 runs 18 residues. Germline assignment: CDR1 SGHTA and CDR2 FQGTGA.

The rearrangement uses TRBV28 and TRBJ2-2; no definite D call. Trimming took 4 bases from V and 4 from J, leaving 16 bases between them. CDR3 length: 16 residues. The germline V gene has CDR1 MDHEN and CDR2 SYDVKM. The CDR3, as DNA: TGTGCCAGCAGTTCTATCGGAGAGGCGATCACCGGGGAGCTGTTTTTT. Encoded protein: CASSSIGEAITGELFF. Full variable domain (rest looked up from reference TRBV28 and TRBJ2-2): DVKVTQSSRYLVKRTGEKVFLECVQDMDHENMFWYRQDPGLGLRLIYFSYDVKMKEKGDIPEGYSVSREKKERFSLILESASTNQTSMYLCASSSIGEAITGELFFGEGSRLTVL.

The chain is built from TRBV18 and TRBJ1-5; the D is unclear. Germline V lookup: CDR1 KGHSH, CDR2 LQKENI. The CDR3 has 12 residues. Trimming shortened V by 3 bases and J by 6 bases, and 6 bases separated the two germline ends. CDR3 DNA sequence: TGTGCCAGCTCACCTGGCGCTCAGCCCCAGCATTTT. It translates to CASSPGAQPQHF.

For the CDR3, the DNA is TGTGCCAGCAGCAAAGAAGGATCTGGGGCCAACGTCCTGACTTTC. Translated: CASSKEGSGANVLTF. The V call is TRBV9, the J call TRBJ2-6; D unresolved. CDR1 SGDLS and CDR2 YYNGEE come from the germline V gene. The CDR3 loop spans 15 amino acids. V was cut by 4 bases and J by 1 base, with 9 bases left in between.

The chain recombines TRBV2 with TRBJ2-5; 9 bases align to TRBD2. Germline values: CDR1 SNHLY, CDR2 FYNNEI. The CDR3 spans 15 residues. V lost 7 bases to trimming and J lost 5 bases; unmatched junction nucleotides: 11. CDR3 residues: CASIPGLASGETQYF. In DNA, the CDR3 is TGTGCCAGCATCCCAGGACTAGCGAGCGGGGAGACCCAGTACTTC. The full variable domain, rest sourced from reference TRBV2 and TRBJ2-5, is EPEVTQTPSHQVTQMGQEVILRCVPISNHLYFYWYRQILGQKVEFLVSFYNNEISEKSEIFDDQFSVERPDGSNFTLKIRSTKLEDSAMYFCASIPGLASGETQYFGPGTRLLVL.

The chain uses TRBV5-1 and TRBJ2-2; D unclear. From germline, CDR1 is SGHRS and CDR2 YFSETQ. CDR3 length: 11 amino acids. Trimming left V 7 bases short and J 1 base short, with 2 bases between. This CDR3 is CASRNTGELFF. For the CDR3, the DNA is TGCGCCAGCCGGAACACCGGGGAGCTGTTTTTT.

This chain uses TRBV7-9 with TRBJ2-5; D is unclear. Germline CDR1 SEHNR, CDR2 FQNEAQ (reference sequence). The germline V and J ends were trimmed by 2 bases and 4 bases, with 2 bases remaining between them. The CDR3 consists of 11 residues. CDR3 residues: CASSLTETQYF. As DNA, the CDR3 is TGTGCCAGCAGCTTAACAGAGACCCAGTACTTC.

The gene calls are TRBV20-1 and TRBJ2-7; D is unresolved. Germline loops: CDR1 DFQATT, CDR2 SNEGSKA (reference sequence). CDR3 length: 11 amino acids. V lost 6 bases to trimming and J lost 4 bases, with 10 bases between them. The CDR3 nucleotides read TGCAGTGCCGAGGCCCGATACGAGCAGTACTTC. Its protein is CSAEARYEQYF.

This clone was detected once. The V gene is TRBV11-2, the J gene TRBJ2-4, with TRBD1 matching 7 bases. Trimming removed 5 bases from V and 3 bases from J; junction bases left unmatched: 10. The germline gives CDR1 SGHAT, CDR2 FQNNGV. This CDR3 has 16 residues. CDR3 amino acids: CASSARDSMGKNIQYF. CDR3 nucleotides: TGTGCCAGCAGCGCCCGGGACAGTATGGGCAAAAACATTCAGTACTTC.

The V gene is TRBV27, the J gene TRBJ2-1, with 10 positions matching TRBD2. J lost 2 bases, V lost 5 bases, and 15 bases had no gene match. Germline V CDR1 and CDR2: MNHEY, SMNVEV (reference sequence). The length of the CDR3 is 19 residues. DNA for the CDR3: TGTGCCAGCAGTCCGTTAGGCCGGACTAGCGGACTAGCCTACAATGAGCAGTTCTTC. Protein: CASSPLGRTSGLAYNEQFF.

The V call is TRBV5-1, the J call TRBJ2-1; D not certain. The germline CDR1 and CDR2 sequences are SGHRS and YFSETQ. The CDR3 runs to 14 residues. Trimming left V 0 bases short and J 5 bases short, with 9 bases between. The CDR3 DNA sequence: TGCGCCAGCAGCTTGGGGGCGTCACACAATGAGCAGTTCTTC. This codes for CASSLGASHNEQFF. The full variable domain, in which reference TRBV5-1 and TRBJ2-1 provide the parts outside the CDR3, is KAGVTQTPRYLIKTRGQQVTLSCSPISGHRSVSWYQQTPGQGLQFLFEYFSETQRNKGNFPGRFSGRQFSNSRSEMNVSTLELGDSALYLCASSLGASHNEQFFGPGTRLTVL.

The CDR3 coding sequence is TGTGCCAGCAGCTTGTCGAGCGGTACCACGCACTACGAGCAGTACTTC. Residues: CASSLSSGTTHYEQYF. This chain connects TRBV5-5 to TRBJ2-7; perhaps TRBD2 as D (5 bases). V was shortened by 1 base and J by 3 bases, with 17 bases between the two germline ends. The CDR3 runs 16 residues. Germline loops: CDR1 SGHKS, CDR2 YYEKEE (reference sequence).